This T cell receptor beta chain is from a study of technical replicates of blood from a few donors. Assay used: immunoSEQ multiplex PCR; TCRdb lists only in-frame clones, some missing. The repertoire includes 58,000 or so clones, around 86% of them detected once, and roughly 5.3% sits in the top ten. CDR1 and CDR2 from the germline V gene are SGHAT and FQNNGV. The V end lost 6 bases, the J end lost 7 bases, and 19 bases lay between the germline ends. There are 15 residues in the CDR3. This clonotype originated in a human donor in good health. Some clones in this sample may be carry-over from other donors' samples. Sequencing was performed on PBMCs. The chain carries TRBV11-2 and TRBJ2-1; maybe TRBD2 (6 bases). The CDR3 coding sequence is TGTGCCAGCAGTTCGGTGGGGGGTAGCTTGAATGAGCAGTTCTTC. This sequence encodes CASSSVGGSLNEQFF.